This entry features one T cell receptor (beta chain) sequence. Its specificity is unknown. These data come from a study of blood T cells in healthy people across ages. Study-wide points: PBMC samples, being unsorted, prevented any conclusive comparison of naive and antigen-experienced cells.

RNA extraction gave at least 5.5 micrograms of total RNA per sample. Through a sample-barcoded 5' primer and a J-beta primer mix, a second PCR was run for roughly 6 to 12 cycles. TCRdb reprocessed the 5' RACE reads via MiXCR and lists one record per CDR3 protein. In the table there are hundreds of thousands of distinct CDR3 sequences, 40% to 65% of which are singletons. The CDR3 runs to 16 residues. Trimming at V came to 0 bases and at J to 5 bases, leaving 4 bases not matched to a gene. Germline assignment: CDR1 SGDLS and CDR2 YYNGEE. The origin of this receptor is a woman over 75 in good health. The rearrangement uses TRBV9 and TRBJ2-1; TRBD2 agrees at 11 bases. The specimen was blood. The DNA for the CDR3 is TGTGCCAGCAGCGTAGTGGGGGGACTAGCGGACAATGAGCAGTTCTTC. It codes for CASSVVGGLADNEQFF.